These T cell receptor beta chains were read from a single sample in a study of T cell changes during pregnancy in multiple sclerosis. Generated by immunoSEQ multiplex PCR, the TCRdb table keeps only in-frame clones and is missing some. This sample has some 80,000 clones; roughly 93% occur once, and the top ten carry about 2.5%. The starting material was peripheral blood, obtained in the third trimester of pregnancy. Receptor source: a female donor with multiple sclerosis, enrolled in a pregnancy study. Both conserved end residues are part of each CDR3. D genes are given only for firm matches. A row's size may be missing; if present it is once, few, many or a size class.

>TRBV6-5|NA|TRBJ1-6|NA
TGTGCCAGCACCGTTGACGGCTCAGGATCACCCCTCCACTTT
CASTVDGSGSPLHF
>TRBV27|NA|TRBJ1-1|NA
TGTGCCAGCAGTTTGATCCCAGGGGCCGAGGCTTTCTTT
CASSLIPGAEAFF
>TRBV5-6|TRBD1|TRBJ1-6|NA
TGTGCCAGCAGTCGAAACCTGGGACAGTTCTATAATTCACCCCTCCACTTT
CASSRNLGQFYNSPLHF
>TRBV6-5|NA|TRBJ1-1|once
TGTGCCAGCAGTTACCGCCTGGAACACCCGGGCACTGAAGCTTTCTTT
CASSYRLEHPGTEAFF
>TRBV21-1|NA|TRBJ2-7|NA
TGTGCCAGCAGCAAAGATGGGCCCTCCAGGGGGCAGTACTTC
CASSKDGPSRGQYF
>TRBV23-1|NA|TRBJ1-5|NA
TGCGCCAGCACTCCCGAGGGGCCAGGGGATACTCAGCCCCAGCATTTT
CASTPEGPGDTQPQHF
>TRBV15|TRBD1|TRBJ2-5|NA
TGTGCCACCAGCAGAGATCAACAGGGGGCAGAGACCCAGTACTTC
CATSRDQQGAETQYF
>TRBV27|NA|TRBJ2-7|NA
TGTGCCAGCAGTTCAGCAGGATGGTACGAGCAGTACTTC
CASSSAGWYEQYF
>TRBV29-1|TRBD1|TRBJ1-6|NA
TGCAGCGTTGTGACAGGGCAAAATTCACCCCTCCACTTT
CSVVTGQNSPLHF
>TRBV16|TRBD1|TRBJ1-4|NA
TGTGCCAGCAGCTTCGGGACAGGGGTTGGTGAAAAACTGTTTTTT
CASSFGTGVGEKLFF
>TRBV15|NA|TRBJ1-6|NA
TGTGCCACCGGAACGCAGGGTCTGTATTCACCCCTCCACTTT
CATGTQGLYSPLHF
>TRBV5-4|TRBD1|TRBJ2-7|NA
TGTGCCAGCAGCCCAACTACGGGACAGGGGGTTTACGAGCAGTACTTC
CASSPTTGQGVYEQYF
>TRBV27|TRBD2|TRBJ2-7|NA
TGTGCCAGCAGTCCCGGACTAGATAATTACGAGCAGTACTTC
CASSPGLDNYEQYF
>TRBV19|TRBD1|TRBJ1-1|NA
TGTGCCAGTAGCCTGACAGGGGCCGCGAACACTGAAGCTTTCTTT
CASSLTGAANTEAFF
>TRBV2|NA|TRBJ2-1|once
TGTGCCAGCAGTGAAGTCCTAGCAGGAATGAGTGAGCAGTTCTTC
CASSEVLAGMSEQFF
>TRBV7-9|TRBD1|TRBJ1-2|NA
TGTGCCAGCAGCTTTCAGGGGGCGCTTGGCTATGGCTACACCTTC
CASSFQGALGYGYTF
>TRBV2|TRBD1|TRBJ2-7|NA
TGTGCCGCTTACCCGGGACAGGGGAACGAGCAGTACTTC
CAAYPGQGNEQYF
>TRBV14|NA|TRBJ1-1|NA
TGTGCCAGCAGCCAAGGTAGGGAGACTGAAGCTTTCTTT
CASSQGRETEAFF
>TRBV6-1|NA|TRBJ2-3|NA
TGTGCCAGCAGTTCCCAGTTGGATACGCAGTATTTT
CASSSQLDTQYF
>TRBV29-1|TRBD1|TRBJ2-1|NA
TGCAGCGCCAACCGGGACAGGGTCGGGAATGAGCAGTTCTTC
CSANRDRVGNEQFF
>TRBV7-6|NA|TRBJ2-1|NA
TGTGCCAGCAGCTCCAACCCTAGGGGGGGGGCTTACAATGAGCAGTTCTTC
CASSSNPRGGAYNEQFF
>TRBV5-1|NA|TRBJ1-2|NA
TGCGCCAGCAGCTTGGGGACAGATGGCTACACCTTC
CASSLGTDGYTF
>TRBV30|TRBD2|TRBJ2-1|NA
TGTGCCTGGAGTTCCCAGGGACTAGAGCAGTTCTTC
CAWSSQGLEQFF
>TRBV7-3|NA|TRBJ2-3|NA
TGTGCCAGCAGCGGACCCGGGACCCGCGGCGGGAACACGCAGTATTTT
CASSGPGTRGGNTQYF
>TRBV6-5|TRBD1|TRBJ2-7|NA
TGTGCCAGCAGACAAGGACAGGGAGGGCAGTACTTC
CASRQGQGGQYF
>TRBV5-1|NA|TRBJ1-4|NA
TGCGCCAGCAGCCTGGGGGGGGTTCGGTCTAATGAAAAACTGTTTTTT
CASSLGGVRSNEKLFF
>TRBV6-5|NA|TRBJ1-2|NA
TGTGCCAGCAGTTACTCTCCAGGACTGAACTATGGCTACACCTTC
CASSYSPGLNYGYTF
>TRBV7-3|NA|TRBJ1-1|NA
TGTGCCAGCAGCCCCTCCGGGAACACTGAAGCTTTCTTT
CASSPSGNTEAFF
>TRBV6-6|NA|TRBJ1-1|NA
TGTGCCAGCAGTGATTCGGACAGACCTAACACTGAAGCTTTCTTT
CASSDSDRPNTEAFF
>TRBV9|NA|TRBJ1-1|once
TGTGCCAGCAGCCCACACGGGGGACCGCGTGAAGCTTTCTTT
CASSPHGGPREAFF
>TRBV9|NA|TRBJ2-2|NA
TGTGCCAGCAGCGTAGGGATGGGGAGCCTCAGACACACCGGGGAGCTGTTTTTT
CASSVGMGSLRHTGELFF
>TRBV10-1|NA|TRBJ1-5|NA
TGCGCCAGGTTGACAACGCATCAGCCCCAGCATTTT
CARLTTHQPQHF
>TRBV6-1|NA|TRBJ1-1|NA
TGTGCCAGCAGTGAAAATCGGGGGAACACTGAAGCTTTCTTT
CASSENRGNTEAFF
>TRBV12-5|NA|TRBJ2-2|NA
TGTGCTAGTGGTCCTCCTCAGGGTGTTGGAACCGGGGAGCTGTTTTTT
CASGPPQGVGTGELFF
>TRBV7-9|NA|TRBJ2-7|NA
TGTGCCAGCAGCTTAGCGGGCACAATGGTCTACGAGCAGTACTTC
CASSLAGTMVYEQYF
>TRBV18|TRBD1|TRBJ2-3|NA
TGTGCCAGCTCACGGGACAGGGGAACCACAGATACGCAGTATTTT
CASSRDRGTTDTQYF
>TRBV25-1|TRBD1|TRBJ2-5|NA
TGTGCCAGCACTGGACAGGGCCAGGCGACCCAGTACTTC
CASTGQGQATQYF
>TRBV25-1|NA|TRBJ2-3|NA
TGTGCCAGCAGTGAACAGAGCACAGATACGCAGTATTTT
CASSEQSTDTQYF
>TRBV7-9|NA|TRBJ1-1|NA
TGTGCCAGCAGACCAGGAGCCGGGGACACTGAAGCTTTCTTT
CASRPGAGDTEAFF
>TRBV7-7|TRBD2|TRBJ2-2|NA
TGTGCTAGCAGCTTAGGCGGGGGTGTCACCGGGGAGCTGTTTTTT
CASSLGGGVTGELFF
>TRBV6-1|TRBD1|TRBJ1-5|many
TGTGCCAGCAGTGAAGAGGGGGGACAGGGTAATCAGCCCCAGCATTTT
CASSEEGGQGNQPQHF
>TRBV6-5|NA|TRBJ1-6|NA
TGTGCCAGCACTCGAACGGGGGGAGGTGATTCACCCCTCCACTTT
CASTRTGGGDSPLHF
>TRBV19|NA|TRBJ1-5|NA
TGTGCCAGTAGTATATTGGCTGGCAATCAGCCCCAGCATTTT
CASSILAGNQPQHF
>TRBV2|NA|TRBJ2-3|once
TGTGCCAGCAATCCTAGCACAGATACGCAGTATTTT
CASNPSTDTQYF
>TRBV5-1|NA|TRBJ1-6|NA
TGCGCCAGCAGAGGGGATTCACCCCTCCACTTT
CASRGDSPLHF
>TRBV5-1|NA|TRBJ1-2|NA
TGCGCCAGCAGCCAAACAGGGTCCTATGGCTACACCTTC
CASSQTGSYGYTF